These 6 T cell receptor beta chains share one sample of origin, sequenced in a study of T cells in Graves' hyperthyroidism and ophthalmopathy. TCR beta CDR3 regions were amplified from RNA. HTBI primers were used for first-round RT-PCR of the TCR CDR3. TCRdb fed the multiplex PCR reads into MiXCR, producing one record per CDR3 protein. The data show approximately 640,000 distinct CDR3 sequences, about 18% seen once. The sequenced sample was blood. These receptors were taken from a man aged 50 to 59 with Graves' hyperthyroidism.

The genes are TRBV6-5 and TRBJ2-5, with TRBD2 matching over 10 bases. Germline V gene sequence: CDR1 MNHEY, CDR2 SVGAGI. With V trimmed by 2 bases and J by 1 base, 4 bases remained unmatched. The CDR3 is 16 residues long. In DNA form, the CDR3 reads TGTGCCAGCAGTTACGGAGCGGGAGGGGTCCAAGAGACCCAGTACTTC. As protein: CASSYGAGGVQETQYF.

This clonotype has at least ten counts. J is TRBJ1-5 and V is TRBV7-2; D gene unclear. The CDR3 covers 13 residues. Germline V gene data show CDR1 as SGHTA and CDR2 as FQGNSA. V was shortened by 1 base and J by 9 bases, with 10 bases between the two germline ends. The CDR3 region is CASSLELPLPQHF. CDR3 sequence (DNA): TGTGCCAGCAGCTTAGAACTACCTCTGCCCCAGCATTTT. The full variable domain, rest sourced from reference TRBV7-2 and TRBJ1-5, is GAGVSQSPSNKVTEKGKDVELRCDPISGHTALYWYRQSLGQGLEFLIYFQGNSAPDKSGLPSDRFSAERTGGSVSTLTIQRTQQEDSAVYLCASSLELPLPQHFGDGTRLSIL.

This clonotype came up many times. V and J are TRBV20-1 and TRBJ1-1; D not resolved. Germline assignment: CDR1 DFQATT and CDR2 SNEGSKA (reference sequence). The CDR3 runs 14 residues. V lost 8 bases and J 1 base, leaving 17 bases between the germline ends. The CDR3 sequence is CSTGFIRRNTEAFF. CDR3 in DNA: TGCAGTACCGGGTTTATCAGAAGGAACACTGAAGCTTTCTTT.

This clonotype was seen at least ten times. The rearrangement joins TRBV11-2 to TRBJ2-2; 11 bases line up with TRBD2. Germline CDR1 reads SGHAT; CDR2 reads FQNNGV. This CDR3 is built from 17 residues. The V and J ends lost 4 bases and 1 base, in that order; junction bases with no gene match: 5. CDR3 sequence: CASSSGLAGGNTGELFF. The CDR3 DNA reads as TGTGCCAGCAGCTCGGGCCTAGCGGGAGGGAACACCGGGGAGCTGTTTTTT.

The chain carries TRBV5-8 and TRBJ1-4; TRBD1 is a possible D gene (5 bases). This CDR3 region has 15 residues. V lost 0 bases, J lost 5 bases, and 11 bases lay in between. CDR1 and CDR2 (germline): SGHTS, YDEGEE. Written as DNA, the CDR3 is TGTGCCAGCAGCTTGGGTGGGACCATGAATGAAAAACTGTTTTTT. This sequence encodes CASSLGGTMNEKLFF.

This clonotype was detected ten times or more. The chain carries TRBV3-1 and TRBJ2-2; D unclear. Trimming pared 3 bases from V and 2 bases from J, leaving 10 bases between. Germline values: CDR1 LGHDT, CDR2 YNNKEL (reference sequence). This CDR3 is built from 15 residues. Written as DNA, the CDR3 is TGTGCCAGCAGCCACCCTTTTCTTAACACCGGGGAGCTGTTTTTT. The encoded protein is CASSHPFLNTGELFF.